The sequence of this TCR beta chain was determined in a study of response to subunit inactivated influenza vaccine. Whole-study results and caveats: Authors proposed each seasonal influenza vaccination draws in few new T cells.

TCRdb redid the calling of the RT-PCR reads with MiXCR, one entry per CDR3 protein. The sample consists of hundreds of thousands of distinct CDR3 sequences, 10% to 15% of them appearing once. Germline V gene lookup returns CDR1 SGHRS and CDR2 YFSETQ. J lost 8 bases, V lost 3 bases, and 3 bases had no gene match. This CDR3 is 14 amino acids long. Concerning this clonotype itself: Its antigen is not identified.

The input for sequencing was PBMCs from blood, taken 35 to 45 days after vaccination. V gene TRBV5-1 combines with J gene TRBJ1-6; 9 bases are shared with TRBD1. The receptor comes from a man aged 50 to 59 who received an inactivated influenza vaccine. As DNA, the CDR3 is TGCGCCAGCAGCTGGGGACAGGGTGATTCACCCCTCCACTTT. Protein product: CASSWGQGDSPLHF.